The entry that follows covers one T cell receptor (beta chain) sequence. Some clones are missing from TCRdb's copy, which holds only in-frame ones; the method was immunoSEQ multiplex PCR. Of about 90,000 clones detected, roughly 90% appear once; the ten largest clones hold about 1.2%. CDR1 is MDHEN, CDR2 SYDVKM, per germline. The CDR3 is 13 amino acids. With 5 bases removed from V and 4 bases from J, the gap between germline ends came to 12 bases. This specimen belongs to a study of blood T cell repertoires in COVID-19. Study as a whole: Acute-phase and convalescent COVID-19 samples originated in the United States, Italy and Spain.

The V gene is TRBV28, the J gene TRBJ2-7; maybe TRBD2 (6 bases). The sample taken for sequencing was peripheral blood. This sequence originates from a man aged 80 or over with active or convalescent COVID-19. The CDR3 region is CASSPPGGYEQYF. Written as DNA, the CDR3 is TGTGCCAGCAGTCCACCTGGGGGGTACGAGCAGTACTTC.